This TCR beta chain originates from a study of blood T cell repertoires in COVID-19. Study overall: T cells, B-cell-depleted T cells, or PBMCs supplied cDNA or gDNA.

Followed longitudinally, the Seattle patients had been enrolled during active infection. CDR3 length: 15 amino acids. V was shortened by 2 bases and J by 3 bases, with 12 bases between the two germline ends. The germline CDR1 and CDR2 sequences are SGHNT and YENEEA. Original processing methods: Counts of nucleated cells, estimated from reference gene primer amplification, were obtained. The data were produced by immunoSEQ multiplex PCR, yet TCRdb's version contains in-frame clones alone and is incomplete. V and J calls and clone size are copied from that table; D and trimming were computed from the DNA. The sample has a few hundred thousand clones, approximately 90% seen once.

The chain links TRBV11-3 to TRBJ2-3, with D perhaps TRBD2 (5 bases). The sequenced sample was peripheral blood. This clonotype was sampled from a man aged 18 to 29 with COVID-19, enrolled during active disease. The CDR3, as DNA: TGTGCCAGCAGCTTATCGGGATCCAGGACAGATACGCAGTATTTT. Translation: CASSLSGSRTDTQYF. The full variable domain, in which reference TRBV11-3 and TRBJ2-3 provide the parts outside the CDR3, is EAGVVQSPRYKIIEKKQPVAFWCNPISGHNTLYWYLQNLGQGPELLIRYENEEAVDDSQLPKDRFSAERLKGVDSTLKIQPAELGDSAVYLCASSLSGSRTDTQYFGPGTRLTVL.